Listed here are 8 T cell receptor beta chains from one sample, sequenced in a study of regulatory T cells in long-lasting Graves disease. Documented time point: newly diagnosed GD, antithyroid drugs for less than 3 months. From PBMCs, RNA was extracted and then used to make the TCR library. In building TCR beta libraries, iRepertoire HTBI primers were used together with Arm-PCR of CDR3 regions. TCRdb re-derived calls from the multiplex PCR reads in MiXCR, one entry per CDR3 protein. The table lists 450,000 to 700,000 distinct CDR3 sequences, approximately 13% of them singletons. These data also featured in a second study, about T cells in Graves' hyperthyroidism and ophthalmopathy.

The material sequenced was peripheral blood mononuclear cells (PBMCs), taken at new diagnosis, from a patient treated with antithyroid drugs. The receptors come from a man aged 25-40 years with Graves disease.

CDR3 protein: CASRGLADYNEQFF. CDR3 coding DNA: TGTGCCAGCAGGGGACTAGCGGATTACAATGAGCAGTTCTTC. The chain couples TRBV27 to TRBJ2-1, with 11 nucleotides matching TRBD2. This CDR3 spans 14 amino acids. The V segment lost 6 bases and the J segment 4 bases; nucleotides outside the gene matches: 2. CDR1 is MNHEY, CDR2 SMNVEV, per germline (reference sequence).

This clonotype was observed a few times. The CDR3 sequence: CASSPSPGTSGDLEQFF. The CDR3 DNA sequence: TGTGCCAGCAGCCCCAGCCCCGGGACTAGCGGGGACCTGGAGCAGTTCTTC. The genes are TRBV7-3 and TRBJ2-1, with 13 bases matching TRBD2. The CDR3 runs 17 residues. The ends lost 5 bases at V and 10 bases at J; junction bases unmatched: 14. From germline, CDR1 is SGHTA and CDR2 FQGTGA.

Turning to this clonotype: A much bigger clone sits one base away, suggesting this may be a read error. This chain links TRBV11-3 with TRBJ2-2; D unresolved. V lost 3 bases, J lost 3 bases, and 8 bases lay in between. CDR3 size: 14 residues. Germline V lookup: CDR1 SGHNT, CDR2 YENEEA. The CDR3 is CASSFERHTGELFF. The CDR3 DNA reads as TGTGCCAGCAGCTTTGAAAGGCACACCGGGGAGCTGTTTTTT.

This clonotype occurred a few times. The chain uses TRBV10-1 and TRBJ2-1; D remains ambiguous. The germline CDR1 and CDR2 sequences are WNHNN and SYGVQD (reference sequence). Trimming cost V 10 bases and J 7 bases, with 14 bases left between them. The length of the CDR3 is 12 residues. CDR3: CATPNPPNEQFF. CDR3 DNA: TGCGCCACTCCCAACCCGCCGAATGAGCAGTTCTTC.

This clonotype was detected many times. The rearrangement links TRBV2 to TRBJ2-3; 9 bases match TRBD1. CDR3 length equals 15 residues. Germline V gene sequence: CDR1 SNHLY, CDR2 FYNNEI. V lost 6 bases, J lost 4 bases, and 8 bases stayed unmatched. As DNA, the CDR3 is TGTGCCAGCAGCCCAAACAGGGGGCAATCAGATACGCAGTATTTT. This gives the protein CASSPNRGQSDTQYF.

The rearrangement joins TRBV10-2 to TRBJ2-7, with unresolved D. Looked up from germline, CDR1 is WSHSY and CDR2 is SAAADI. This CDR3 has 13 amino acids. V was trimmed by 9 bases and J by 1 base, leaving 13 bases between them. The CDR3 DNA sequence: TGCGCCAGTCTAGGGTTTCCTTCCTACGAGCAGTACTTC. Protein product: CASLGFPSYEQYF.

Comments on this clonotype: Since a far larger clone is one base different, this is likely a read error. Here the CDR3 DNA reads TGTGCCAGCAGCTTCGGGGGTGGAGTTTCCTACGAGCAGTACTTC. It codes for CASSFGGGVSYEQYF. The V gene is TRBV11-2, the J gene TRBJ2-5; weak D call: TRBD2 (6 bases). The J call may be incorrect, as the DNA end agrees better with TRBJ2-7. Germline loops: CDR1 SGHAT, CDR2 FQNNGV. The CDR3 runs 15 residues.

This clonotype occurred many times. V is TRBV7-9 and J is TRBJ2-1, with D tentatively TRBD2 (7 bases). Germline V gene sequence: CDR1 SEHNR, CDR2 FQNEAQ (reference sequence). The V end was cut by 2 bases, the J end by 4 bases, with 12 bases between. The CDR3 is 15 amino acids. CDR3 sequence reads: CASSLPGGQYNEQFF. The CDR3 coding sequence is TGTGCCAGCAGCTTACCGGGAGGACAGTACAATGAGCAGTTCTTC. The whole variable domain, filled in from reference TRBV7-9 and TRBJ2-1, reads DTGVSQNPRHKITKRGQNVTFRCDPISEHNRLYWYRQTLGQGPEFLTYFQNEAQLEKSRLLSDRFSAERPKGSFSTLEIQRTEQGDSAMYLCASSLPGGQYNEQFFGPGTRLTVL.